These T cell receptor beta chains were read from a single sample in a study of shared clonotypes between healthy human individuals. Generated by immunoSEQ multiplex PCR, the TCRdb table keeps only in-frame clones and is missing some. The sample lists 190,000 or so clones, approximately 61% occurring once. The sample was memory CD4+ T cells sorted from blood. These receptors all stem from a man aged 25 to 40 in good health. The CDR3 runs from the conserved cysteine through the conserved F or W. A D gene is named only where the DNA matches it firmly. Size tells how often a clone was seen (once, few, many) or the class of an expanded clone, and some rows leave it out.

clone size: NA
V gene: TRBV18
J gene: TRBJ1-2
D gene: NA
CDR3 DNA: TGTGCCAGCTCCCTGAAACCCGGGACAATACTTAGCGGCTACACCTTC
CDR3 protein: CASSLKPGTILSGYTF

clone size: few
V gene: TRBV7-2
J gene: TRBJ1-2
D gene: NA
CDR3 DNA: TGTGCCAGCAGCTCCTTCCAGTCGGCTACCTATGGCTACACCTTC
CDR3 protein: CASSSFQSATYGYTF

clone size: many
V gene: TRBV14
J gene: TRBJ1-4
D gene: NA
CDR3 DNA: TGTGCCAGCAGCCAAGACTTCAGTGAGACAACTAATGAAAAACTGTTTTTT
CDR3 protein: CASSQDFSETTNEKLFF

clone size: few
V gene: TRBV7-8
J gene: TRBJ2-7
D gene: TRBD1
CDR3 DNA: TGTGCCAGCAGTTTTGGACAGGGCAAACTAGTCGGTGAGCAGTACTTC
CDR3 protein: CASSFGQGKLVGEQYF

clone size: NA
V gene: TRBV7-9
J gene: TRBJ2-1
D gene: NA
CDR3 DNA: TGTGCCAGCAGCTTCTATACGGCCAACAATGAGCAGTTCTTC
CDR3 protein: CASSFYTANNEQFF

clone size: NA
V gene: TRBV5-1
J gene: TRBJ2-5
D gene: NA
CDR3 DNA: TGCGCCAGCAGCTTGGGGGGCTCGGTACAAGAGACCCAGTACTTC
CDR3 protein: CASSLGGSVQETQYF

clone size: once
V gene: TRBV10-3
J gene: TRBJ2-7
D gene: TRBD1
CDR3 DNA: TGTGCCAGCAGGTCCTCAGGGGGCGAGCAGTACTTC
CDR3 protein: CASRSSGGEQYF

clone size: NA
V gene: TRBV7-9
J gene: TRBJ1-1
D gene: TRBD1
CDR3 DNA: TGTGCCAGCAGCAAAAGGTCGGACAGGGCGAAGAACACTGAAGCTTTCTTT
CDR3 protein: CASSKRSDRAKNTEAFF

clone size: NA
V gene: TRBV18
J gene: TRBJ1-1
D gene: NA
CDR3 DNA: TGTGCCAGCTCATCCGGGGTCGCTGAAGCTTTCTTT
CDR3 protein: CASSSGVAEAFF

clone size: few
V gene: TRBV15
J gene: TRBJ2-7
D gene: NA
CDR3 DNA: TGTGCCACCAGCAGGGGAACATCTTACGAGCAGTACTTC
CDR3 protein: CATSRGTSYEQYF

clone size: NA
V gene: TRBV29-1
J gene: TRBJ2-5
D gene: NA
CDR3 DNA: TGCAGCGGGACAACTGGGCAAGAGACCCAGTACTTC
CDR3 protein: CSGTTGQETQYF

clone size: few
V gene: TRBV5-6
J gene: TRBJ2-7
D gene: TRBD1
CDR3 DNA: TGTGCCAGCAGCTTGAGCACCGGGACAGGGCGAAGCGAGCAGTACTTC
CDR3 protein: CASSLSTGTGRSEQYF

clone size: NA
V gene: TRBV6-4
J gene: TRBJ2-1
D gene: NA
CDR3 DNA: TGTGCCAGCAGTGAGGTCCCTCTAGCCAAGCCCAATGAGCAGTTCTTC
CDR3 protein: CASSEVPLAKPNEQFF

clone size: NA
V gene: TRBV18
J gene: TRBJ2-7
D gene: NA
CDR3 DNA: TGTGCCAGCTCACCTGTGGGGTTCTCCTACGAGCAGTACTTC
CDR3 protein: CASSPVGFSYEQYF

clone size: NA
V gene: TRBV7-3
J gene: TRBJ2-1
D gene: NA
CDR3 DNA: TGTGCCAGCAGCTTATCATCCGGTTTGGGGCAGGGGAACAATGAGCAGTTCTTC
CDR3 protein: CASSLSSGLGQGNNEQFF

clone size: many
V gene: TRBV4-1
J gene: TRBJ1-1
D gene: NA
CDR3 DNA: TGCGCCAGCAGCCAAGATTTCGGACACCCGAACACTGAAGCTTTCTTT
CDR3 protein: CASSQDFGHPNTEAFF